This passage covers 3 T cell receptor beta chains from one sample sequenced in a study of Graves' ophthalmopathy and Graves' hyperthyroidism. The authors amplified TCR beta CDR3 regions from RNA transcripts. The first round was an RT-PCR with HTBI primers, and the second round was a multiplex PCR. Via MiXCR, TCRdb re-called the multiplex PCR reads, giving one row per CDR3 protein. The repertoire holds about 660,000 distinct CDR3 sequences, with about 40% as singletons. What was sequenced was peripheral blood. Receptors were obtained from an adult man with Graves' ophthalmopathy.

The J gene is TRBJ2-5, the V gene TRBV7-9, with 12 bases lining up with TRBD2. CDR1 and CDR2 (germline): SEHNR, FQNEAQ (reference sequence). This CDR3 comprises 15 residues. V lost 4 bases and J lost 4; bases outside the gene matches: 4. CDR3: CASSSGGLAGETQYF. The CDR3 DNA sequence: TGTGCCAGCAGCTCGGGGGGACTAGCGGGAGAGACCCAGTACTTC.

Comments on this clonotype: This may arise from a read error, as a much more abundant clone is one base away. The rearrangement links TRBV6-5 to TRBJ1-2; D is uncertain. From germline, CDR1 is MNHEY and CDR2 SVGAGI. Trimming shortened V by 6 bases and J by 7 bases, and 18 bases separated the two germline ends. The CDR3 is 14 amino acids. This chain's CDR3 is CASSGTSPGGGYTF. The CDR3 DNA is TGTGCCAGCAGCGGAACCAGCCCGGGAGGTGGCTACACCTTC.

This clonotype was counted once. V gene TRBV10-3 combines with J gene TRBJ2-2, with a possible D match to TRBD1 (6 bases). Germline CDR1 and CDR2: ENHRY and SYGVKD. The CDR3 is 13 residues long. The ends were cut back, 10 bases at V and 6 bases at J, with 15 bases in the middle. The CDR3 nucleotides read TGTGCCAGCAGCAGCTGGGGGCCCGGGGAGCTGTTTTTT. This encodes CASSSWGPGELFF.